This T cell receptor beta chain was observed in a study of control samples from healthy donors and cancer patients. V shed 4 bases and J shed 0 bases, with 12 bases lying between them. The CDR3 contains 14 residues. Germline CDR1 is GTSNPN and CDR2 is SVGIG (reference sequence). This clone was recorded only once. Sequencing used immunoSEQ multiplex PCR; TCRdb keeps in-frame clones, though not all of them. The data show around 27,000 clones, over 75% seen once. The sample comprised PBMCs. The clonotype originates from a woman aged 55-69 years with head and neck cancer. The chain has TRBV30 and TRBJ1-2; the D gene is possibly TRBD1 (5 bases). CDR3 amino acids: CAWTAETANYGYTF. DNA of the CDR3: TGTGCCTGGACCGCCGAGACAGCTAACTATGGCTACACCTTC.